This T cell receptor (beta chain) was sequenced in a study of molecular identifiers for immune sequencing clone quantification. Study-wide points: Clones above 20 RNA copies held over 97% of effector molecules, under 1% in naive cells. Should identical TCR molecules share a barcode, the sizes of highly expanded clones could be underestimated.

Points on this clonotype: As yet, its antigen is unknown. Since a much larger clone is just one base distant, this may be a read error.

This CDR3 has 14 residues. Germline assignment: CDR1 SEHNR and CDR2 FQNEAQ (reference sequence). Trimming cost V 0 bases and J 0 bases, with 3 bases left between them. A CD8+CD4-CCR7+CD45RA+ gate was used to sort naive CD8 T cells. TCRdb ran MiXCR on the PCR reads and lists one entry per CDR3 protein. The data contain some 97,000 distinct CDR3 sequences, roughly 38% of them seen just once; the ten biggest clones take up around 3.9%. The chain employs TRBV7-9 and TRBJ1-5; D remains unclear. The sample taken for sequencing was naive CD8+ T cells from blood, with Jurkat cell RNA spiked in. The subset: FACS-sorted CD8+CD4-CCR7+CD45RA+ naive T cells. The sequence derives from a human donor in good health. Some libraries in this study had Jurkat cell RNA spiked in. The CDR3 protein is CASSLASSNQPQHF. As DNA, the CDR3 is TGTGCCAGCAGCTTAGCGTCTAGCAATCAGCCCCAGCATTTT.